The entry that follows covers one TCR beta chain sequence. Germline V gene lookup returns CDR1 LGHDT and CDR2 YNNKEL (reference sequence). V dropped 4 bases and J dropped 4 bases, with 13 bases sitting between them. The CDR3 extends over 14 amino acids. The data originate from a study of T cells in Graves' hyperthyroidism and ophthalmopathy. The source material, RNA transcripts, was used to amplify TCR beta CDR3 regions. During a first-round RT-PCR of the TCR CDR3, the HTBI primer set was used. TCRdb fed the multiplex PCR reads into MiXCR, producing one record per CDR3 protein. The sample consists of over 700,000 distinct CDR3 sequences, just over 35% of them appearing once.

Sequences were obtained from blood. This chain uses TRBV3-1 with TRBJ1-2, with D unresolved. The sequence was collected from a middle-aged woman with Graves' hyperthyroidism. The CDR3 DNA sequence: TGTGCCAGCAGCCCCCCGACCTTCACCTATGGCTACACCTTC. This gives the protein CASSPPTFTYGYTF.